Listed below are T cell receptor beta chains from one sample, sequenced in a study of blood T cell repertoires in COVID-19. The table came from immunoSEQ multiplex PCR; TCRdb's copy has only in-frame clones and leaves some out. The table has some 300,000 clones, 70% to 90% seen once. Sequenced input: peripheral blood. These receptors all come from a woman in her 50s with COVID-19, enrolled during active disease. CDR3s include the opening cysteine and the closing phenylalanine or tryptophan. A D gene is named only where the DNA matches it firmly. Clone sizes are given selectively: once, few, many, or a class where the clone is expanded.

d_gene,v_gene,j_gene,abundance,CDR3aa,CDR3nt
TRBD1,TRBV7-8,TRBJ2-5,.,CASSPRDRGSLQETQYF,TGTGCCAGCAGCCCCCGGGACAGGGGGTCCCTACAAGAGACCCAGTACTTC
TRBD1,TRBV7-2,TRBJ1-1,.,CASSLYRGLAEAFF,TGTGCCAGCAGCTTGTATAGGGGGCTGGCTGAAGCTTTCTTT
.,TRBV6-6,TRBJ1-5,.,CASSSGTVSHQPQHF,TGTGCCAGCAGTTCTGGCACAGTTTCTCATCAGCCCCAGCATTTT
.,TRBV28,TRBJ2-1,.,CASSLVAGNEQFF,TGTGCCAGCAGTTTAGTAGCCGGAAATGAGCAGTTCTTC
.,TRBV7-6,TRBJ2-1,.,CASSLSGSSYNEQFF,TGTGCCAGCAGCTTATCTGGGAGCTCCTACAATGAGCAGTTCTTC
TRBD2,TRBV24-1,TRBJ2-3,.,CATSDPASGRTTDTQYF,TGTGCCACCAGTGATCCGGCTAGCGGGAGGACAACAGATACGCAGTATTTT
.,TRBV7-2,TRBJ1-6,few,CASSLGGRGNSPLHF,TGTGCCAGCAGCTTAGGAGGTAGGGGTAATTCACCCCTCCACTTT
.,TRBV5-4,TRBJ2-1,.,CASSEQSSYNEQFF,TGTGCCAGCAGCGAACAAAGCTCCTACAATGAGCAGTTCTTC
.,TRBV27,TRBJ1-2,.,CASSLRQVNGYTF,TGTGCCAGCAGTTTACGACAGGTAAATGGCTACACCTTC
.,TRBV18,TRBJ2-5,.,CASSTKAGIQETQYF,TGTGCCAGCTCAACCAAGGCGGGTATCCAAGAGACCCAGTACTTC
TRBD1,TRBV3-1/TRBV3-2,TRBJ1-2,.,CASSQVTGINGYTF,TGTGCCAGCAGCCAAGTGACAGGGATCAATGGCTACACCTTC
.,TRBV4-2,TRBJ2-7,.,CASSGGSSYEQYF,TGTGCCAGCTCTGGAGGGAGCTCCTACGAGCAGTACTTC
.,TRBV7-9,TRBJ1-1,.,CASSLGGGVSEAFF,TGTGCCAGCAGCTTAGGGGGCGGGGTATCTGAAGCTTTCTTT
TRBD2,TRBV28,TRBJ2-3,.,CASSSGTSGSRTDTQYF,TGTGCCAGCAGTTCAGGGACTAGCGGGAGTAGGACAGATACGCAGTATTTT
.,TRBV6-5,TRBJ1-4,.,CASSSRHATNEKLFF,TGTGCCAGCAGTTCCAGACACGCAACTAATGAAAAACTGTTTTTT
.,TRBV27,TRBJ1-1,.,CASSLRGPSEAFF,TGTGCCAGCAGTTTAAGGGGTCCGAGTGAAGCTTTCTTT
TRBD1,TRBV5-1,TRBJ1-2,.,CASSSTGEGGYTF,TGCGCCAGCAGCAGTACAGGGGAAGGTGGCTACACCTTC
TRBD1,TRBV29-1,TRBJ1-3,.,CSARQGGGNTIYF,TGCAGCGCCCGACAGGGGGGGGGAAACACCATATATTTT
.,TRBV3-1/TRBV3-2,TRBJ1-5,.,CASSQFDQPQHF,TGTGCCAGCAGCCAGTTCGATCAGCCCCAGCATTTT
.,TRBV3-1/TRBV3-2,TRBJ2-2,.,CASRRTENTGELFF,TGTGCCAGCAGGAGGACAGAAAACACCGGGGAGCTGTTTTTT
.,TRBV27,TRBJ1-5,.,CASSFSAGSVSNQPQHF,TGTGCCAGCAGTTTTTCGGCAGGATCGGTTAGCAATCAGCCCCAGCATTTT
TRBD2,TRBV27,TRBJ2-3,few,CASMVFFEGGPNTQYF,TGTGCCAGCATGGTGTTTTTCGAGGGAGGGCCAAATACGCAGTATTTT
.,TRBV11-3,TRBJ2-5,.,CASSPGMAGLVQETQYF,TGTGCCAGCAGCCCCGGAATGGCGGGCTTGGTACAAGAGACCCAGTACTTC
.,TRBV25-1,TRBJ2-7,.,CASSELGRGKTDEQYF,TGTGCCAGCAGTGAATTAGGCAGGGGTAAAACGGACGAGCAGTACTTC
.,TRBV2,TRBJ1-3,.,CASAGYSGNTIYF,TGTGCCAGTGCAGGGTATTCTGGAAACACCATATATTTT
.,TRBV19,TRBJ1-5,.,CASSTKNGGDQPQHF,TGTGCCAGTAGTACAAAAAATGGAGGGGATCAGCCCCAGCATTTT
TRBD2,TRBV5-5,TRBJ2-1,many,CASSATSGGTHNEQFF,TGTGCCAGCAGCGCCACTAGCGGGGGAACTCACAATGAGCAGTTCTTC
.,TRBV6-5,TRBJ1-2,.,CAGGEGGYTF,TGTGCCGGGGGGGAGGGTGGCTACACCTTC
TRBD1,TRBV12-5,TRBJ2-7,.,CASGFDRGYEQYF,TGTGCTAGTGGTTTTGACAGGGGCTACGAGCAGTACTTC
TRBD1,TRBV5-1,TRBJ1-1,.,CASSAGQGFSRNTEAFF,TGCGCCAGCAGCGCGGGACAGGGGTTTTCGAGGAACACTGAAGCTTTCTTT
.,TRBV27,TRBJ1-3,.,CASSPWEGGTIYF,TGTGCCAGCAGCCCCTGGGAGGGCGGCACCATATATTTT
.,TRBV11-2,TRBJ2-7,.,CASSLARASSYEQYF,TGTGCCAGCAGCTTGGCGAGGGCGAGCTCCTACGAGCAGTACTTC
TRBD1,TRBV30,TRBJ2-7,.,CASDRDRAYEQYF,TGTGCCTCGGACCGGGACAGGGCCTACGAGCAGTACTTC